Described below is a single T cell receptor beta chain sequence and its context. Its antigen is undetermined. Isolated RNA was reverse transcribed in full, so expressed TCRB transcripts were sequenced. Only in-frame clones appear in the TCRdb table, and some are missing; sequencing was by immunoSEQ multiplex PCR. The table has about 170,000 clones, 6.5% to 8.5% seen once. This specimen comes from a study of beta chain features in type 1 diabetes. Study-wide results and caveats: For cells with high TCR expression, cDNA sequencing could yield over-representation. With patients and controls alike, PCR might favor shorter templates to an equal degree. Healthy donors had naive, central memory and Treg TCRB repertoires that appeared less similar than those seen among patients. Shortening that was moderate but significant affected the TCRB CDR3s of Type 1 diabetes patients in all four CD4+ subsets.

From germline, CDR1 is MNHEY and CDR2 SVGAGI. The junction had 9 bases not matched to a gene; V was cut back by 5 bases and J by 2 bases. The CDR3 is made up of 15 amino acids. The source of this sequence is a young man with type 1 diabetes. The specimen was central memory CD4+ T cells from blood. V is TRBV6-5 and J is TRBJ2-7; 7 bases match TRBD2. CDR3: CASSPISGRTYEQYF. The CDR3, as DNA: TGTGCCAGCAGTCCCATTAGCGGGCGGACCTACGAGCAGTACTTC.